The T cell receptor beta chain under discussion was sequenced for a study of OX40 agonist ivuxolimab in advanced cancers. General study results and limits: Among T cells, CD8+ cells averaged more expanded clones than CD4+ cells.

CDR1 and CDR2 from the germline V gene are MGHDK and SYGVNS. With 2 bases removed from V and 6 bases from J, the gap between germline ends came to 13 bases. This CDR3 spans 14 amino acids. Assay: immunoSEQ multiplex PCR; the TCRdb copy retains only in-frame clones and omits some. The sample yields 85,000 to 100,000 clones, around 94% seen once. Concerning this clone: Its target is not known.

Sequencing was performed on CD4+ or CD8+ T cells sorted from blood, taken in a trial of the OX40 agonist ivuxolimab. The chain is built from TRBV25-1 and TRBJ1-2; weak D call: TRBD1 (5 bases). The sequence derives from an adult with an advanced solid tumor such as melanoma, head and neck, liver or kidney cancer. As DNA, the CDR3 is TGTGCCAGCAGTGAAGGCGGGGGGAGCGATGGCTACACCTTC. Its protein is CASSEGGGSDGYTF.